One sample yielded the 17 T cell receptor beta chains listed below, sequenced in a study of human T cells and chemical hapten exposure (dated by TCRdb to about 2021). Library prep was done by RACE. The sequencer was a NextSeq 500. TCRdb reprocessed the public reads (quality trimming at Q25 with fastp, clone calling with MiXCR) and kept in-frame beta chains. Every CDR3 protein is listed once, alongside the most common genes and DNA of its rows. Recorded for this sample are tens of thousands of distinct CDR3 sequences; roughly 8.5% of them occurred a single time. Around 3% of the sample is in the top ten clones. The time point label on this specimen signifies: healthy volunteer bleed at 2 weeks. Total RNA was isolated from unfractionated whole blood collected in Tempus Blood RNA tubes. Sequencing used whole blood. The receptors originated from a female donor in good health. Some clones in this sample may be carry-over from other donors' samples.

DNA for the CDR3: TGTGCCAGCAGCGGCGGACAGGGTCTAGGCACAGATACGCAGTATTTT. It yields the protein CASSGGQGLGTDTQYF. The rearrangement joins TRBV9 to TRBJ2-3; TRBD1 aligns across 8 bases. This CDR3 is built from 16 residues. The V and J ends lost 3 bases and 1 base, in that order; junction bases with no gene match: 7. Germline-derived CDR1 and CDR2 are SGDLS and YYNGEE.

The V gene is TRBV7-8, the J gene TRBJ1-1; D unresolved. The CDR3 is 17 residues long. V lost 0 bases, J lost 6 bases, and 20 bases lay in between. Germline V gene lookup returns CDR1 SGHVS and CDR2 FQNEAQ. The CDR3 reads CASSLAIRLGWFAEAFF. CDR3 nucleotides: TGTGCCAGCAGCTTAGCGATCAGGCTGGGGTGGTTCGCTGAAGCTTTCTTT. Full variable domain (outside the CDR3, taken from reference TRBV7-8 and TRBJ1-1): GAGVSQSPRYKVAKRGQDVALRCDPISGHVSLFWYQQALGQGPEFLTYFQNEAQLDKSGLPSDRFFAERPEGSVSTLKIQRTQQEDSAVYLCASSLAIRLGWFAEAFFGQGTRLTVV.

This clonotype was recorded at least ten times. The chain is built from TRBV15 and TRBJ2-4; D is possibly TRBD2 (6 bases). V lost 7 bases and J 0 bases, leaving 10 bases between the germline ends. The CDR3 covers 14 residues. Looked up from germline, CDR1 is LNHNV and CDR2 is YYDKDF (reference sequence). The CDR3 bases are TGTGCCACCACCAGCGGGCTAGCCAAAAACATTCAGTACTTC. Translating gives CATTSGLAKNIQYF.

CDR3 nucleotide sequence: TGTGCCAGCAGTGAAGGAATAGAGGCGGATACGCAGTATTTT. Encoded protein: CASSEGIEADTQYF. The rearrangement uses TRBV6-1 and TRBJ2-3, with D unclear. The CDR3 is 14 amino acids. In germline, CDR1 is MNHNS, CDR2 SASEGT. V was cut by 1 base and J by 6 bases, with 11 bases left in between.

This clonotype has more than one count but fewer than ten. V is TRBV12-5 and J is TRBJ1-2, with D uncertain. Trimming left V 5 bases short and J 7 bases short, with 8 bases between. The germline V gene has CDR1 LGHNT and CDR2 FRNRAP. The CDR3 sequence is 11 residues long. The CDR3 reads CASGPPGGYTF. The DNA of the CDR3 is TGTGCTAGTGGTCCCCCGGGTGGCTACACCTTC.

Turning to this clonotype: The CDR3 does not close with the conserved phenylalanine or tryptophan, likely indicating a read error. This chain links TRBV7-2 with TRBJ2-1, with TRBD2 matching 14 bases. V was clipped by 4 bases and J by 7 bases; unmatched bases: 6. This CDR3 region has 16 residues. The germline V gene encodes CDR1 SGHTA and CDR2 FQGNSA. The CDR3, as DNA: TGTGCCAGCAGCTCGGGGACTAGCGGGAGTCAGAATGAGCAGTTCCTC. Residues: CASSSGTSGSQNEQFL.

J is TRBJ2-7 and V is TRBV19; TRBD1 aligns across 9 bases. This CDR3 is built from 14 residues. V trimming: 7 bases; J trimming: 1 base; junction bases outside the gene matches: 5. Germline V lookup: CDR1 LNHDA, CDR2 SQIVND (reference sequence). The CDR3 coding sequence is TGTGCCAGTAAGGACGGACAGGGGTCCTACGAGCAGTACTTC. This encodes CASKDGQGSYEQYF.

The table lists this clonotype with a few counts. The chain joins TRBV7-8 to TRBJ1-1, with 10 positions matching TRBD1. CDR1 and CDR2 (germline): SGHVS, FQNEAQ. There are 14 residues in the CDR3. The trim removed 5 bases at V and 6 bases at J, leaving 6 bases unmatched. Here the CDR3 reads CASSGWTGGAEAFF. For the CDR3, the DNA is TGTGCCAGCAGCGGATGGACAGGGGGAGCTGAAGCTTTCTTT.

This clonotype showed up just a few times. The chain employs TRBV9 and TRBJ2-3, with 14 bases matching TRBD2. The CDR3 loop spans 16 amino acids. Germline-derived CDR1 and CDR2 are SGDLS and YYNGEE. Trimming cost V 3 bases and J 3 bases; bases outside gene matches: 3. The CDR3 region has the DNA TGTGCCAGCAGCGCGGGGACTAGCGGGAGTACAGATACGCAGTATTTT. This translates into CASSAGTSGSTDTQYF. The whole variable domain, remainder taken from reference TRBV9 and TRBJ2-3, is DSGVTQTPKHLITATGQRVTLRCSPRSGDLSVYWYQQSLDQGLQFLIQYYNGEERAKGNILERFSAQQFPDLHSELNLSSLELGDSALYFCASSAGTSGSTDTQYFGPGTRLTVL.

This clonotype was recorded a few times. V and J are TRBV28 and TRBJ2-7; 7 bases are shared with TRBD2. Germline assignment: CDR1 MDHEN and CDR2 SYDVKM. The CDR3 runs 14 residues. The junction had 10 bases not matched to a gene; V was cut back by 8 bases and J by 3 bases. The CDR3 region is CASFSTGGFYEQYF. The CDR3 region has the DNA TGTGCCAGCTTTTCCACCGGGGGGTTCTACGAGCAGTACTTC.

This clonotype has only a few counts. The chain joins TRBV6-2 or TRBV6-3 to TRBJ2-7; D possibly corresponds to TRBD1 (5 bases). The germline V gene has CDR1 MNHEY and CDR2 SVGEGT. Between the trimmed V and J ends, which lost 8 bases and 3 bases, there was a span of 11 bases. The CDR3 extends over 12 amino acids. The CDR3: CASGLTVYEQYF. The CDR3 DNA reads as TGTGCCAGCGGATTGACAGTCTACGAGCAGTACTTC.

This chain uses TRBV7-9 with TRBJ2-1; weak D call: TRBD1 (5 bases). Germline V lookup: CDR1 SEHNR, CDR2 FQNEAQ (reference sequence). The CDR3 is 13 residues long. V was shortened by 4 bases and J by 10 bases, with 14 bases between the two germline ends. The CDR3 DNA reads TGTGCCAGCAGCTCATCATGGACACCCGAGCAGTTCTTC. The encoded protein is CASSSSWTPEQFF.

This clonotype was recorded many times. This chain uses TRBV23-1 with TRBJ2-1, with 13 nucleotides matching TRBD2. TRBV23-1 is sorted into the ORF group, with uncertain function. This CDR3 is built from 15 residues. Germline trimming cut 5 bases from V and 6 bases from J; bases unmatched to any gene: 4. The CDR3 protein is CASSTSGRARNEQFF. In nucleotides, the CDR3 is TGCGCCAGCAGTACTAGCGGGAGGGCCCGCAATGAGCAGTTCTTC.

The CDR3 loop is CSVLQRQGYNEQFF. In nucleotides, the CDR3 is TGCAGCGTCCTTCAGAGACAGGGTTACAATGAGCAGTTCTTC. The chain joins TRBV29-1 to TRBJ2-1; 7 nucleotides match TRBD1. V lost 6 bases, J lost 4 bases, and 9 bases stayed unmatched. The CDR3 is 14 amino acids. CDR1 is SQVTM and CDR2 is ANQGSEA in the germline V gene.

The rearrangement uses TRBV5-5 and TRBJ2-5, with TRBD1 matching 7 bases. Germline CDR1 SGHKS, CDR2 YYEKEE (reference sequence). The CDR3 runs to 14 residues. V shed 2 bases, J shed 1 base, and the junction held 2 bases outside the gene matches. CDR3 in amino acids: CASSFGQAQETQYF. For the CDR3, the DNA is TGTGCCAGCAGCTTCGGACAGGCCCAAGAGACCCAGTACTTC.

This clonotype was counted between two and nine times. The gene calls are TRBV24-1 and TRBJ1-1; D possibly corresponds to TRBD1 (6 bases). This CDR3 comprises 13 residues. V lost 3 bases, J lost 7 bases, and 11 bases lay in between. The germline V gene encodes CDR1 KGHDR and CDR2 SFDVKD. As DNA, the CDR3 is TGTGCCACCAGTGATCCCTACAGGGATGAAGCTTTCTTT. Translated: CATSDPYRDEAFF.

Many counts were recorded for this clonotype. This chain uses TRBV29-1 with TRBJ2-7, with 10 nucleotides matching TRBD1. This CDR3 has 12 amino acids. CDR1 and CDR2 (germline): SQVTM, ANQGSEA. Trimming removed 6 bases from V and 4 bases from J; junction bases left unmatched: 3. The CDR3 is CSVSGQGYEQYF. The CDR3 DNA is TGCAGCGTCTCGGGACAGGGGTACGAGCAGTACTTC.